This T cell receptor (beta chain) derives from a study of shared clonotypes between healthy human individuals. Study results and caveats: Sharing across four donors was highest in naive CD4 (around 5%) and lowest in memory CD8 (approximately 0.4%). The study generally estimated greater richness for naive than memory subsets.

For this clone: The antigen remains unidentified.

This was a deep-level run. The data were produced by immunoSEQ multiplex PCR, yet TCRdb's version contains in-frame clones alone and is incomplete. The sample has around 2.5 million clones; more than 85% are singletons. From germline, CDR1 is GTSNPN and CDR2 SVGIG (reference sequence). The junction had 6 bases not matched to a gene; V was cut back by 3 bases and J by 5 bases. The CDR3 length is 13 residues. The specimen was naive CD4+ T cells from PBMCs. Subset defined: CD45RA+ positively selected. This TCR derives from a man younger than 35 in good health. Some clones in this sample may be carry-over from other donors' samples. J is TRBJ2-5 and V is TRBV30; 7 bases agree with TRBD2. The CDR3 sequence is CAWSPGGLETQYF. In DNA, the CDR3 is TGTGCCTGGAGCCCCGGGGGGTTGGAGACCCAGTACTTC.